Presented here are 23 T cell receptor beta chains from one specimen sequenced in a study of T-cell reconstitution after alpha-beta-depleted transplantation in children. A library of TCRbeta sequences, prepared with unique molecular identifiers, was generated. TCRdb reprocessed the PCR reads with MiXCR, giving one entry per CDR3 protein. The repertoire consists of about 180,000 distinct CDR3 sequences, with approximately 10% occurring once and the leading ten covering less than 15%. Sequenced material: PBMCs, taken before TCRalphabeta/CD19-depleted stem cell transplant. Receptor source: a boy younger than 10 with acute myeloid leukemia, due to receive a stem cell transplant.

This clonotype was seen many times. The genes are TRBV5-1 and TRBJ2-1, with D perhaps TRBD2 (5 bases). The CDR3 totals 13 residues. V was cut by 0 bases and J by 8 bases, with 9 bases left in between. CDR1 SGHRS and CDR2 YFSETQ come from the germline V gene. CDR3 nucleotides: TGCGCCAGCAGCTTGGTGTCGGGGTATGAGCAGTTCTTC. Encoded protein: CASSLVSGYEQFF.

In its sample, this clonotype was seen many times. The chain carries TRBV29-1 and TRBJ2-5, with 10 nucleotides matching TRBD1. CDR3 length: 13 amino acids. The germline gives CDR1 SQVTM, CDR2 ANQGSEA. Germline trimming cut 3 bases from V and 5 bases from J; bases unmatched to any gene: 3. CDR3 region: CSVEGQGLETQYF. CDR3 coding DNA: TGCAGCGTTGAGGGACAGGGGTTGGAGACCCAGTACTTC.

As regards this clonotype: Just one base apart from a much larger clone, this may be a read error. The V call is TRBV27, the J call TRBJ2-3; D gene uncertain. The V and J ends lost 4 bases and 11 bases respectively, with 13 bases between them. The CDR3 has 12 amino acids. Germline-derived CDR1 and CDR2 are MNHEY and SMNVEV (reference sequence). This CDR3 reads CASSYPRVGQYF. DNA of the CDR3: TGTGCCAGCAGTTACCCCCGTGTAGGGCAGTATTTT.

Many counts were recorded for this clonotype. V gene TRBV6-2 or TRBV6-3 combines with J gene TRBJ2-1, with unresolved D. Trimming left V 5 bases short and J 8 bases short, with 7 bases between. CDR3 length: 11 residues. The germline V gene has CDR1 MNHEY and CDR2 SVGEGT. The CDR3 loop reads CASSEYDEQFF. CDR3 nucleotides: TGTGCCAGCAGTGAGTACGATGAGCAGTTCTTC.

The rearrangement links TRBV4-2 to TRBJ1-2, with 7 nucleotides matching TRBD1. This CDR3 has 14 amino acids. The J segment lost 0 bases and the V segment lost 6 bases, leaving 4 bases of the junction unmatched. CDR1 and CDR2 (germline): LGHNA, YNFKEQ. CDR3 DNA sequence: TGTGCCAGCAGTCCCGGGACAGCTAACTATGGCTACACCTTC. Translated, it gives CASSPGTANYGYTF.

This clonotype was observed at least ten times. This chain links TRBV7-2 with TRBJ2-1; 9 bases fit TRBD1. Per germline, CDR1 SGHTA and CDR2 FQGNSA. This CDR3 comprises 14 residues. J was trimmed by 3 bases and V by 5 bases; bases with no gene match: 2. CDR3 amino acids: CASSRQGVYNEQFF. DNA for the CDR3: TGTGCCAGCAGCCGACAGGGGGTCTACAATGAGCAGTTCTTC.

About this clonotype itself: One base away lies a much larger clone, so this may be a sequencing read error. The conserved final phenylalanine or tryptophan is absent from the CDR3, which likely points to a read error. The V and J genes are TRBV4-1 and TRBJ1-4; D is unresolved. Germline CDR1 and CDR2: MGHRA and YSYEKL. With 1 base removed from V and 14 bases from J, the gap between germline ends came to 11 bases. The CDR3 runs 12 residues. The CDR3 DNA reads as TGCGCCAGCAGCCAAGTCAGAGAGCGGCTGTTTTCT. Protein product: CASSQVRERLFS.

This clonotype was observed at least ten times. The chain combines TRBV6-4 with TRBJ2-1, with 7 bases lining up with TRBD2. Germline V gene lookup returns CDR1 MRHNA and CDR2 SNTAGT. This CDR3 has 14 amino acids. V dropped 5 bases and J dropped 5; count of bases not matched to a gene: 6. Written as DNA, the CDR3 is TGTGCCAGCAGTTCTTTAGCGGGTCACAATGAGCAGTTCTTC. This codes for CASSSLAGHNEQFF.

At least ten counts were recorded for this clonotype. V gene TRBV14 combines with J gene TRBJ2-7; TRBD2 aligns across 11 bases. Germline values: CDR1 SGHDN, CDR2 FVKESK. Trimming at V came to 0 bases and at J to 5 bases, leaving 9 bases not matched to a gene. The CDR3 extends over 17 amino acids. CDR3 residues: CASSQDPSGGSIHEQYF. The DNA of the CDR3 is TGTGCCAGCAGCCAAGATCCTAGCGGGGGGAGTATCCACGAGCAGTACTTC.

This clonotype was observed many times. The chain joins TRBV7-8 to TRBJ2-7, with 12 bases that match TRBD2. From germline, CDR1 is SGHVS and CDR2 FQNEAQ. The junction had 6 bases not matched to a gene; V was cut back by 5 bases and J by 7 bases. The CDR3 sequence is 14 residues long. The CDR3 DNA reads TGTGCCAGCAGCCACCGACTAGCGGGAGAGGAGCAGTACTTC. Its protein product is CASSHRLAGEEQYF.

The rearrangement uses TRBV24-1 and TRBJ2-5; D perhaps matches TRBD2 (6 bases). There are 15 residues in the CDR3. Germline CDR1 and CDR2: KGHDR and SFDVKD. V was trimmed by 2 bases and J by 7 bases, leaving 16 bases between them. This CDR3 is CATSDWRERNGTQYF. In nucleotides, the CDR3 is TGTGCCACCAGTGATTGGAGGGAACGCAACGGGACCCAGTACTTC.

This clonotype appeared many times. The chain links TRBV6-5 to TRBJ2-7; a weak D match, TRBD1 (7 bases). Trimming stripped 0 bases from V and 5 bases from J, with 17 bases between. CDR1 and CDR2 from the germline V gene are MNHEY and SVGAGI. CDR3 length equals 16 residues. This chain's CDR3 is CASSYSGRGDSHEQYF. CDR3 DNA sequence: TGTGCCAGCAGTTACTCAGGCAGGGGGGATAGCCACGAGCAGTACTTC.

This clonotype was counted many times. The gene calls are TRBV9 and TRBJ2-2; D perhaps matches TRBD1 (5 bases). This CDR3 spans 15 amino acids. Germline loops: CDR1 SGDLS, CDR2 YYNGEE. Trimming took 4 bases from V and 6 from J, leaving 16 bases between them. The chain's CDR3 is CASSSGQMGPGELFF. The CDR3 region has the DNA TGTGCCAGCAGCTCCGGACAAATGGGGCCCGGGGAGCTGTTTTTT.

This clonotype showed up many times. V gene TRBV5-1 combines with J gene TRBJ2-3, with D possibly matching TRBD1 (6 bases). The CDR3 extends over 14 amino acids. The germline V and J ends were trimmed by 4 bases and 2 bases, with 11 bases remaining between them. Germline CDR1 is SGHRS and CDR2 is YFSETQ. The CDR3 DNA follows: TGCGCCAGCAGCCACCGGACAGACACAGATACGCAGTATTTT. Encoded protein: CASSHRTDTDTQYF.

Ten or more counts support this clonotype. The chain employs TRBV12-3 or TRBV12-4 and TRBJ1-1, with 8 bases that match TRBD1. V was pared by 5 bases and J by 5 bases, with 19 bases of the junction left unmatched. The CDR3 is 18 amino acids. CDR3 sequence: CASSRHAGTGERGTEAFF. The CDR3 DNA reads as TGTGCCAGCAGTCGTCATGCCGGGACAGGTGAGAGAGGTACTGAAGCTTTCTTT.

Many counts were recorded for this clonotype. The CDR3 is CASSGQGDTEAFF. As DNA, the CDR3 is TGTGCCAGCAGCGGACAGGGGGACACTGAAGCTTTCTTT. This chain uses TRBV7-9 with TRBJ1-1; 10 nucleotides align to TRBD1. CDR1 and CDR2 (germline): SEHNR, FQNEAQ (reference sequence). This CDR3 spans 13 amino acids. V shed 5 bases, J shed 3 bases, and the junction held 0 bases outside the gene matches.

This clonotype was recorded at least ten times. This CDR3 reads CASSLGQSGIAEAFF. CDR3 DNA sequence: TGTGCCAGCAGCTTGGGTCAGTCTGGGATCGCTGAAGCTTTCTTT. The chain has TRBV5-6 and TRBJ1-1; no reliable D call. The V end lost 0 bases, the J end lost 6 bases, and 15 bases lay between the germline ends. The CDR3 totals 15 residues. Germline V lookup: CDR1 SGHDT, CDR2 YYEEEE.

This clonotype appeared many times. The genes are TRBV10-2 and TRBJ2-5; TRBD2 is a possible D gene (5 bases). CDR3 length: 13 residues. CDR1 is WSHSY, CDR2 SAAADI, per germline. V shed 10 bases and J shed 1 base, with 13 bases lying between them. For the CDR3, the DNA is TGCGCCACCCGAGGGCTACTCCAAGAGACCCAGTACTTC. Its protein product is CATRGLLQETQYF.

At least ten counts were recorded for this clonotype. The chain joins TRBV15 to TRBJ2-3; TRBD2 might be the D (6 bases). The germline V and J ends were trimmed by 1 base and 0 bases, with 17 bases remaining between them. CDR1 and CDR2 from the germline V gene are LNHNV and YYDKDF (reference sequence). The CDR3 spans 18 residues. For the CDR3, the DNA is TGTGCCACCAGCAGAGGATCCAGGGAGGCGGGAAGCACAGATACGCAGTATTTT. This gives the protein CATSRGSREAGSTDTQYF.

This clonotype appeared many times. This chain uses TRBV6-5 with TRBJ2-5; 9 bases fit TRBD1. V lost 4 bases and J lost 5; bases outside the gene matches: 8. In germline, CDR1 is MNHEY, CDR2 SVGAGI. The CDR3 totals 15 residues. For the CDR3, the DNA is TGTGCCAGCAGTTCCCGGACAGGGGCAGGGGAGACCCAGTACTTC. Encoded protein: CASSSRTGAGETQYF.

Of note for this clonotype: Possible read error: a much larger clone is one base away. The genes are TRBV7-8 and TRBJ2-5; weak D call: TRBD1 (6 bases). Germline CDR1 SGHVS, CDR2 FQNEAQ. The CDR3 loop spans 15 amino acids. Here the CDR3 reads CASSLAWGRKETQHF. The DNA of the CDR3 is TGTGCCAGCAGCTTAGCTTGGGGGCGCAAAGAGACCCAGCACTTC.

This clonotype has at least ten counts. V is TRBV20-1 and J is TRBJ2-1; D perhaps matches TRBD2 (6 bases). The germline V gene encodes CDR1 DFQATT and CDR2 SNEGSKA (reference sequence). This CDR3 is 17 amino acids long. The V end lost 0 bases, the J end lost 0 bases, and 15 bases lay between the germline ends. The CDR3 here is CSARDLRGRSSYNEQFF. The CDR3 coding sequence is TGCAGTGCTAGAGATCTCCGGGGGAGATCCTCCTACAATGAGCAGTTCTTC.

Many counts were recorded for this clonotype. The J gene is TRBJ2-6, the V gene TRBV29-1; D is tentatively TRBD1 or TRBD2 (5 bases each). Germline loops: CDR1 SQVTM, CDR2 ANQGSEA. Trimming shortened V by 1 base and J by 2 bases, and 6 bases separated the two germline ends. This CDR3 is 14 amino acids long. The CDR3 DNA follows: TGCAGCGTTGAAGGGGGGACTGGGGCCAACGTCCTGACTTTC. This gives the protein CSVEGGTGANVLTF.